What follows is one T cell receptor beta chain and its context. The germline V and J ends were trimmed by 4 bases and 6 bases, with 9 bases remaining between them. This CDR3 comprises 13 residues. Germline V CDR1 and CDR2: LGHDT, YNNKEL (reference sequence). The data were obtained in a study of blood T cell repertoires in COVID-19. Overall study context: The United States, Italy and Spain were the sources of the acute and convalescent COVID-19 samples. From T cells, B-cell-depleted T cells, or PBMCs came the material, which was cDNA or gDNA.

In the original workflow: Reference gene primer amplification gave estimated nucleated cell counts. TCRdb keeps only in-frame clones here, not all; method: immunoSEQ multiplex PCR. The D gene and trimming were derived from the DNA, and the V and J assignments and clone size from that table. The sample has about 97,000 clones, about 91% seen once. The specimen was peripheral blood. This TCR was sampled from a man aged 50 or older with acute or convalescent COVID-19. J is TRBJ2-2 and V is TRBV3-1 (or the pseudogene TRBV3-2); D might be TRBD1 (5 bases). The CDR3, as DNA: TGTGCCAGCAGCCGTAGGGGATCCGGGGAGCTGTTTTTT. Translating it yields CASSRRGSGELFF.